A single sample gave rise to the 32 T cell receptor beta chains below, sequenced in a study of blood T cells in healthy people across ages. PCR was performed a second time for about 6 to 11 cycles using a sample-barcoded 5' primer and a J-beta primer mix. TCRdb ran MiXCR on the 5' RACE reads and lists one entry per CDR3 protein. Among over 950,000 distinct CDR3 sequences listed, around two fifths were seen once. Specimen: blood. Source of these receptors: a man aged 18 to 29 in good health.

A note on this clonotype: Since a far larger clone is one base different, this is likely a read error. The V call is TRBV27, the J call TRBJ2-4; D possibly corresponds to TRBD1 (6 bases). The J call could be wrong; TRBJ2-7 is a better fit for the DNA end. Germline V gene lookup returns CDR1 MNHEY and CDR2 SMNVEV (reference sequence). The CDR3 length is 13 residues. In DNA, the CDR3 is TGTGCCAGCAACTTAGGGGGATCCTACGAGCAGTACTTC. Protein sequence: CASNLGGSYEQYF.

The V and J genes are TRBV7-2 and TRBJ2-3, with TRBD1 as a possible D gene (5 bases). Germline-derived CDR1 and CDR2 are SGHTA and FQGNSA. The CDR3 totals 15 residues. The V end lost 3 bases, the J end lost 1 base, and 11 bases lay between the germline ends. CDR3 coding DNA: TGTGCCAGCAGCTTTATAGTGACAGGCACAGATACGCAGTATTTT. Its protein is CASSFIVTGTDTQYF.

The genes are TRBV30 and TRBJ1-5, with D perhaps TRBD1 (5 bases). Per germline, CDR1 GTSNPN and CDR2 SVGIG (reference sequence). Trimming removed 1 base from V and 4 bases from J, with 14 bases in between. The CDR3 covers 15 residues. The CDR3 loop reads CAWSAPGPPNQPQHF. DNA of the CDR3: TGTGCCTGGAGTGCTCCGGGACCGCCAAATCAGCCCCAGCATTTT.

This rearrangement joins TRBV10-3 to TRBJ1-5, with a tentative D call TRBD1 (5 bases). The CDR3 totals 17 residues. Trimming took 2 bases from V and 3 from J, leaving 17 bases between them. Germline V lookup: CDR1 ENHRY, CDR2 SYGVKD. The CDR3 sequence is CAISEGSSGRSNQPQHF. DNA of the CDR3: TGTGCCATCAGTGAGGGCTCTTCGGGACGTTCCAATCAGCCCCAGCATTTT.

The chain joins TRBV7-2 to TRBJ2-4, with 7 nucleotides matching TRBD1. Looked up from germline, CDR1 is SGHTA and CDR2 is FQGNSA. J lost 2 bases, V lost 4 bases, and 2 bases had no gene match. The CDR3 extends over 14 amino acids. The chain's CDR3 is CASSSTGTKNIQYF. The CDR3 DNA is TGTGCCAGCAGCTCGACAGGGACCAAAAACATTCAGTACTTC.

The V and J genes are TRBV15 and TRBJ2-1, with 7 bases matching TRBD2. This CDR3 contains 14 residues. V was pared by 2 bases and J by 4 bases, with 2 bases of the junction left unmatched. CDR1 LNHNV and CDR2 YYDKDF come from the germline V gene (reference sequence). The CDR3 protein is CATSRRAGYNEQFF. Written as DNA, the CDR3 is TGTGCCACCAGCAGACGAGCGGGGTACAATGAGCAGTTCTTC.

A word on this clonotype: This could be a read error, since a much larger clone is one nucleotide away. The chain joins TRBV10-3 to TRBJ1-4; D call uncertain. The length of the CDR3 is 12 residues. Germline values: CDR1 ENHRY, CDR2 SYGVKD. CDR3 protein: CAFSDLGEKLFF. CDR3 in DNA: TGTGCCTTCAGTGACCTAGGTGAAAAACTGTTTTTT.

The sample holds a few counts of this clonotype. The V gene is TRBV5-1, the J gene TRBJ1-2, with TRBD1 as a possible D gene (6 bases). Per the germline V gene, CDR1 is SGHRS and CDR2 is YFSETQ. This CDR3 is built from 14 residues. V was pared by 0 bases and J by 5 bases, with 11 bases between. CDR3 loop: CASSLEGEMYGYTF. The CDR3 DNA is TGCGCCAGCAGCTTGGAGGGGGAAATGTATGGCTACACCTTC.

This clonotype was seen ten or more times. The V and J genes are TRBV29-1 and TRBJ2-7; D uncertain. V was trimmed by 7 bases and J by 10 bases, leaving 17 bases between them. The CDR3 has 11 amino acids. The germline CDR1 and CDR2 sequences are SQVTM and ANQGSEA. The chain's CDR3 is CSAPFPDTQYF. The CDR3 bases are TGCAGCGCCCCTTTCCCGGATACCCAGTACTTC.

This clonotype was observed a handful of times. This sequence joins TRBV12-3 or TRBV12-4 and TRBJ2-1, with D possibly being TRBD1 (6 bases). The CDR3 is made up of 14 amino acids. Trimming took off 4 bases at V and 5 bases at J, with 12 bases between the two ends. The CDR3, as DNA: TGTGCCAGCAGTTATACAGGGTACCACAATGAGCAGTTCTTC. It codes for CASSYTGYHNEQFF.

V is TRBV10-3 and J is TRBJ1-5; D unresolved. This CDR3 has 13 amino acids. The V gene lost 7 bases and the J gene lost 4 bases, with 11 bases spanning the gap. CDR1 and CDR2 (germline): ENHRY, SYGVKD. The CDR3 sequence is CAITQSSNQPQHF. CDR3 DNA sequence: TGTGCCATCACCCAGTCAAGTAATCAGCCCCAGCATTTT.

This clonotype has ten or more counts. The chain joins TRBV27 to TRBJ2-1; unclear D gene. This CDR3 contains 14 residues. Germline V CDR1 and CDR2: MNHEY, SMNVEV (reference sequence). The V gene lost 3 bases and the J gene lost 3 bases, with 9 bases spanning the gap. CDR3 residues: CASSFLNSYNEQFF. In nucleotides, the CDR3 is TGTGCCAGCAGTTTTTTAAACAGCTACAATGAGCAGTTCTTC.

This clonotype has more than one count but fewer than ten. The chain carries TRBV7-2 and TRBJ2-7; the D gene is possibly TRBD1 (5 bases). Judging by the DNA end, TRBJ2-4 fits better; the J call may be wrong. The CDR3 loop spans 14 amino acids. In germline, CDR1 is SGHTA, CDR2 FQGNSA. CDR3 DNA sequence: TGTGCCAGCAGCTTGTGGCAGGGCCAAAACATTCAGTACTTC. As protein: CASSLWQGQNIQYF.

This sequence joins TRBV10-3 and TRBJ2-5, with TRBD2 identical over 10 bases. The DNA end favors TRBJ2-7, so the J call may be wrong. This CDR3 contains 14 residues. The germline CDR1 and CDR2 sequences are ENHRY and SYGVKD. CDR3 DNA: TGTGCCATCAGTGCTAGCGGGAGTACCTACGAGCAGTACTTC. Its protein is CAISASGSTYEQYF.

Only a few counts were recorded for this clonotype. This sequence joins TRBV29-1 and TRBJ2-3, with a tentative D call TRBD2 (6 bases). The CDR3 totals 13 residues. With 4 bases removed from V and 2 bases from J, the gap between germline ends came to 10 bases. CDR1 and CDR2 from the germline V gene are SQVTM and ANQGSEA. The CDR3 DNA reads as TGCAGCGTTGGGGGGACTGACACAGATACGCAGTATTTT. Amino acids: CSVGGTDTDTQYF.

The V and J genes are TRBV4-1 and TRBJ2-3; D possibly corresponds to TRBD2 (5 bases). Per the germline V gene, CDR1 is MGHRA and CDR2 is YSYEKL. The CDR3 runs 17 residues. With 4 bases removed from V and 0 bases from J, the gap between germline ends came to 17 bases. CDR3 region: CASSLKIRRVSTDTQYF. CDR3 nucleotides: TGCGCCAGCAGCCTTAAGATTAGGCGGGTTAGCACAGATACGCAGTATTTT.

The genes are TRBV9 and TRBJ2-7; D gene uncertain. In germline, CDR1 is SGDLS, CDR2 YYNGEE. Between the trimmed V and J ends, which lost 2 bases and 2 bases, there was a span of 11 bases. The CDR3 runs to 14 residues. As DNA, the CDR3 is TGTGCCAGCAGCGTCGTAGCAGGCACCTACGAGCAGTACTTC. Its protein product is CASSVVAGTYEQYF.

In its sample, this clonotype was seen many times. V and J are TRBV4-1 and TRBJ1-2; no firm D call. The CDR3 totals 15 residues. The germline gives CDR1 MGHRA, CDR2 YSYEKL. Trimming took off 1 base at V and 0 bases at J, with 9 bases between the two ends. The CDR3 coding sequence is TGCGCCAGCAGCCAAGGGCATCTCACTAACTATGGCTACACCTTC. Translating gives CASSQGHLTNYGYTF.

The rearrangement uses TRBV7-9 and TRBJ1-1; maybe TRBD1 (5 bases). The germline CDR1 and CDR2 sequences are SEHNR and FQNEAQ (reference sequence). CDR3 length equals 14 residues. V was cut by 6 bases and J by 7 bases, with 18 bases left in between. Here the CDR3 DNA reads TGTGCCAGCAGTCACCAGGAGGGTAGGGGTGAAGCTTTCTTT. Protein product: CASSHQEGRGEAFF. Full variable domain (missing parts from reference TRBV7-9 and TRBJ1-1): DTGVSQNPRHKITKRGQNVTFRCDPISEHNRLYWYRQTLGQGPEFLTYFQNEAQLEKSRLLSDRFSAERPKGSFSTLEIQRTEQGDSAMYLCASSHQEGRGEAFFGQGTRLTVV.

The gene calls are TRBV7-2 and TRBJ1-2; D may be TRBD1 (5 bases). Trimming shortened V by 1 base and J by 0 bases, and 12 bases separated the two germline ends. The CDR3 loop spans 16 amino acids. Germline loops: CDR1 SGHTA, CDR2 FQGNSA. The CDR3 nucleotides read TGTGCCAGCAGCTTAGTAGGGGCCTTGACTAACTATGGCTACACCTTC. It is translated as CASSLVGALTNYGYTF.

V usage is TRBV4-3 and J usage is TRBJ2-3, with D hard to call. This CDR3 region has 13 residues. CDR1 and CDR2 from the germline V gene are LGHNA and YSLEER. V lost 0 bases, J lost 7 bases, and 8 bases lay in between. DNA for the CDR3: TGCGCCAGCAGCCAAGAGGGCACTCATACGCAGTATTTT. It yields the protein CASSQEGTHTQYF.

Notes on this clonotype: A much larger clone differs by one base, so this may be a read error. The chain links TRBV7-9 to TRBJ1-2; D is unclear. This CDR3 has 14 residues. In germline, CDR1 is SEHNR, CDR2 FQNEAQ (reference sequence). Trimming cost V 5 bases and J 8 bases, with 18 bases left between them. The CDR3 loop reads CASSVVSVLRGYTF. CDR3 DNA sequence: TGTGCCAGCAGCGTAGTCTCGGTGTTGCGCGGCTACACCTTC. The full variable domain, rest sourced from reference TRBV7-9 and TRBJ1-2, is DTGVSQNPRHKITKRGQNVTFRCDPISEHNRLYWYRQTLGQGPEFLTYFQNEAQLEKSRLLSDRFSAERPKGSFSTLEIQRTEQGDSAMYLCASSVVSVLRGYTFGSGTRLTVV.

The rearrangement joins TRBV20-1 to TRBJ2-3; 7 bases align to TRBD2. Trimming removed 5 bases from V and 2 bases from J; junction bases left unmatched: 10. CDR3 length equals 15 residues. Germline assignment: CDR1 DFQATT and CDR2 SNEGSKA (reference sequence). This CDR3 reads CSAVGTSEVTDTQYF. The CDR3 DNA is TGCAGTGCTGTGGGAACTAGCGAGGTCACAGATACGCAGTATTTT.

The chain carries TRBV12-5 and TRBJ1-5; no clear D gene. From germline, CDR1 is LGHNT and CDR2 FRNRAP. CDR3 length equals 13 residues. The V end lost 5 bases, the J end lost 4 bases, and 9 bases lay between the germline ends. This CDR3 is CASGPGENQPQHF. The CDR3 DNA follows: TGTGCTAGTGGTCCTGGAGAGAATCAGCCCCAGCATTTT.

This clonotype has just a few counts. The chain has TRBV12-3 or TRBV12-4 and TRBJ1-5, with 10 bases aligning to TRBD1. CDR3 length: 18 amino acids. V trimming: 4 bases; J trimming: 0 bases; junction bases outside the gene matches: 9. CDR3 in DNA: TGTGCCAGCAGTTCCCGACAGGGGGCAAATGATAGCAATCAGCCCCAGCATTTT. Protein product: CASSSRQGANDSNQPQHF.

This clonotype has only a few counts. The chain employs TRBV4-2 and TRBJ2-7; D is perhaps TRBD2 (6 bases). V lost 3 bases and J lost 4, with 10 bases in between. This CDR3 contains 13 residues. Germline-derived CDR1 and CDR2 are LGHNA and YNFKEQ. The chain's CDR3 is CASSQSGGYEQYF. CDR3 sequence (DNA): TGTGCCAGCAGCCAGAGTGGGGGGTACGAGCAGTACTTC.

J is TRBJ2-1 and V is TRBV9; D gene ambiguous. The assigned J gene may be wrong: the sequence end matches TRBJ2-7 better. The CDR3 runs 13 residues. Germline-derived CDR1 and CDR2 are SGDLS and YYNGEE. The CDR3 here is CASSPGSYNEQYF. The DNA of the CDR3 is TGTGCCAGCAGCCCCGGCTCCTACAATGAGCAGTACTTC.

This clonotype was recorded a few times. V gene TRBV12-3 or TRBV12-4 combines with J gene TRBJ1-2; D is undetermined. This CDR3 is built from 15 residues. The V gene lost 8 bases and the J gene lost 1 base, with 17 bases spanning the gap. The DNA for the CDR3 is TGTGCCAGCGGAGAACGGGCCAGATATAACTATGGCTACACCTTC. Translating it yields CASGERARYNYGYTF.

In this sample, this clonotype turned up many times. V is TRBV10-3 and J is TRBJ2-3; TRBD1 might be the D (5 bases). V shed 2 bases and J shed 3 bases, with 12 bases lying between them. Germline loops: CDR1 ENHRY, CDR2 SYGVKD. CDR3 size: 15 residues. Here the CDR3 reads CAISEPRRQTDTQYF. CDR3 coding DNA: TGTGCCATCAGTGAGCCACGACGACAGACAGATACGCAGTATTTT.

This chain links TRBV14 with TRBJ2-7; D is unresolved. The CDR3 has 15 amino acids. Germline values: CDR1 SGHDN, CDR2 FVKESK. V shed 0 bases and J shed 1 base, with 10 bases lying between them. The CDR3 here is CASSQELGFSYEQYF. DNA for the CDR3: TGTGCCAGCAGCCAAGAATTAGGATTTTCCTACGAGCAGTACTTC.

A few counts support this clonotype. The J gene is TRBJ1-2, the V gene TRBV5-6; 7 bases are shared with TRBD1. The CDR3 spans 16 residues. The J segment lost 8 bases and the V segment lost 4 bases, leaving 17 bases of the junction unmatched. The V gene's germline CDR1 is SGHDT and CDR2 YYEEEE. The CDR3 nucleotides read TGTGCCAGCAGCCAGTCACACCAAAACAGGGGAAACGGCTACACCTTC. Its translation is CASSQSHQNRGNGYTF. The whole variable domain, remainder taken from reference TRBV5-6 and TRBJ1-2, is DAGVTQSPTHLIKTRGQQVTLRCSPKSGHDTVSWYQQALGQGPQFIFQYYEEEERQRGNFPDRFSGHQFPNYSSELNVNALLLGDSALYLCASSQSHQNRGNGYTFGSGTRLTVV.

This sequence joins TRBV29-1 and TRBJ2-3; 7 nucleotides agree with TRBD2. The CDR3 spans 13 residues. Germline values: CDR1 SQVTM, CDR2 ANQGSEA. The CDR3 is CSQGGSLPDTQYF. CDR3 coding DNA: TGCAGTCAAGGCGGGAGCCTCCCAGATACGCAGTATTTT.